This TCR beta chain was identified during a study of shared clonotypes between healthy human individuals. Each cell subset's genomic DNA was divided evenly among several immunoSEQ plates. Input per replicate PCR of unsorted PBMC was about 300 ng DNA, corresponding to tens of thousands of T cell genomes. Measured with immunoSEQ multiplex PCR; TCRdb has only the in-frame clones, and not every one. The sample records approximately 510,000 clones, 79% being singletons. This CDR3 is built from 16 residues. The germline V gene has CDR1 MRHNA and CDR2 SNTAGT. Germline trimming cut 5 bases from V and 0 bases from J; bases unmatched to any gene: 6.

Input material: PBMCs. The chain couples TRBV6-4 to TRBJ2-1; 8 bases are a match to TRBD2. The clonotype was recovered from a woman between 35 and 50 years old in good health. Some clones in this sample may be carry-over from other donors' samples. This CDR3 reads CASSRLAGSSYNEQFF. In DNA form, the CDR3 reads TGTGCCAGCAGTAGATTAGCGGGGAGCTCCTACAATGAGCAGTTCTTC.